This TCR beta chain was profiled in a study of cytotoxic CD8 clonotypes in ibrutinib-treated CLL (TCRdb year 2021). Turning to the overall study: The cohort included about 15 treatment-naive and ten to eleven relapsed/refractory patients; about 18 were IGHV unmutated. Responses were partial in some 24 patients and complete in 2; after median approximately 67 months follow-up, about 14 stayed in remission and 12 progressed. Response samples were obtained after a median of 12 months of treatment, with a range of about 6 to 36 months. On average, each sample yielded 270,000 or so productive templates and tens of thousands of productive rearrangements. Of the roughly 86 people in the trial, some 28 had longitudinal samples available. Cryopreserved peripheral blood mononuclear cells were obtained prior to treatment, at the time of response, and at either disease progression or sustained remission. Every sample from remission and from progressive disease was obtained while the patients were still on ibrutinib. Broader findings and caveats from the paper: Sustained-remission and progressing patients did not have matched sampling times, and lymph node repertoires were not examined. Baseline clonality exceeded that of age-matched healthy donors and correlated strongly with circulating CD8+ T-cell counts. Public clonotypes were found to be uncommon and were observed to contract or remain stable during treatment; the increase in clonality was shown to reflect expansion of private clonotypes at ibrutinib response. Clonality rose at ibrutinib response, remained stable during sustained remission, and dropped back toward baseline at progression.

The label giving this sample's time point can be read as: approximately twelve months on ibrutinib. Roughly 2 micrograms of genomic DNA were extracted from cryopreserved PBMCs for TCR beta library preparation. Longitudinal blood samples from CLL patients on ibrutinib monotherapy underwent high-throughput TCR beta sequencing. Patients were enrolled in a phase 2 open-label single-center ibrutinib monotherapy trial. For CDR1 and CDR2, the germline V gene (reference sequence) lists LNHDA and SQIVND. The cysteine opens and the phenylalanine closes a CDR3 of 10 amino acids. Of all the DNA, just the CDR3 is kept, 30 bases in frame from base 1. V is clipped by 8 bases and J by 6 bases, and the sequence between their germline boundaries is 5 bases long. Points on this clone: Its antigen remains unidentified. Base qualities are not provided; no much larger clone lies one nucleotide away.

On a MiSeq, deep resolution sequencing aimed for a depth between 1 in 1 million and 1 in 200,000 T cells, with each clonotype covered approximately 10x on average. The immunoSEQ hsTCRB Kit was used to generate TCR beta libraries. On the study's bioinformatics: Data were analyzed with ImmunoSEQ Data Assistant and ImmunoSEQ Analyzer, with V, D and J genes assigned per IMGT definitions. Clonality, with values ranging from 0 to 1, was calculated as one minus the normalized Shannon entropy of productive rearrangement frequencies. Public clonotype analysis was restricted to overrepresented clonotypes comprising at least 0.05% of each patient's repertoire. Approximately 13 age-matched healthy donor repertoires from immuneACCESS served as clonality controls. TCRdb obtained this table from immuneACCESS and retained in-frame rearrangements with V and J assigned. These tables miss some clones; where compared with another copy, unresolved V genes account for less than half of the shortfall, and the remainder is unexplained. Clone size and V and J calls were adopted from that table, with D and trimming inferred from the DNA. The sample table shows tens of thousands of clones, and 90% are seen once. The ten most abundant clones make up approximately 3.1% of the sample.

The rearrangement joined TRBV19 to TRBJ1-5; no D segment can be confidently identified. The receptor comes from a human donor with chronic lymphocytic leukemia. Sample: PBMCs, taken after 12 months of ibrutinib treatment. The encoded CDR3 is CASPSQPQHF. The nucleotides are TGTGCCAGTCCTTCTCAGCCCCAGCATTTT.